These T cell receptor beta chains were read from a single sample in a study of monozygotic twins with inflammatory bowel disease. TCRdb re-analyzed the 5' RACE reads; it lists each CDR3 protein once, without DNA. The table gives fewer than 550,000 distinct CDR3 sequences; the top ten clones make up about 2.3% of it. Sequencing input: blood. The receptors were gathered from a human donor with ulcerative colitis or Crohn's disease, or a healthy co-twin of an affected twin (not recorded which). Each CDR3 is given with its conserved first and last residue.

CDR3,J,V
CASSVEGRVNTEAFF,TRBJ1-1,TRBV9
CASSGYPGLALGDSNTGELFF,TRBJ2-2,TRBV7-2
CASSSRPGTYEQYF,TRBJ2-7,TRBV6-5
CSARDSGGSNIQYF,TRBJ2-4,TRBV20-1
CASSPDRGWPDTQYF,TRBJ2-3,TRBV5-5
CASSLEGQNYEQYF,TRBJ2-7,TRBV7-2
CASSTQTGLPQHF,TRBJ1-5,TRBV11-2
CASSLTLAGPSSYEQYF,TRBJ2-7,TRBV27
CASTLGGRGETQYF,TRBJ2-5,TRBV28
CAWRGQLTDTQYF,TRBJ2-3,TRBV30
CASSFTGASGGEQYF,TRBJ2-7,TRBV3-1
CSTLAGGSAGELFF,TRBJ2-2,TRBV20-1
CSVEKGKEQYF,TRBJ2-7,TRBV29-1
CASIQSGSSYEQYF,TRBJ2-7,TRBV4-1
CASSPGLSAFETQYF,TRBJ2-5,TRBV7-3
CASSLDTGPSSYEQYF,TRBJ2-7,TRBV7-9